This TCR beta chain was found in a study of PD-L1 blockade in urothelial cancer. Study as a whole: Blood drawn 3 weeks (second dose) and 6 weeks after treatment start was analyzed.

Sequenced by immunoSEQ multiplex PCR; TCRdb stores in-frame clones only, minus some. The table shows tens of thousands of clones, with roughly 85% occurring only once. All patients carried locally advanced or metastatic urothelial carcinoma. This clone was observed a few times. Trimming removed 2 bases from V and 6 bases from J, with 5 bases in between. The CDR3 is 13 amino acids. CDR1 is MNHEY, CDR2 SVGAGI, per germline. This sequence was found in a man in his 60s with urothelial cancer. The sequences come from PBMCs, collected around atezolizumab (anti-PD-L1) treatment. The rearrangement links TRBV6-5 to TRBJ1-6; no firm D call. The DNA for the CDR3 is TGTGCCAGCAGTTACCGCGGTAATTCACCCCTCCACTTT. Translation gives CASSYRGNSPLHF.